Each of the 24 T cell receptor beta chains below was sequenced from the same sample in a study of shared clonotypes between healthy human individuals. The data were produced by immunoSEQ multiplex PCR, yet TCRdb's version contains in-frame clones alone and is incomplete. The sample records around 990,000 clones, about 72% being singletons. Sequenced material: memory CD4+ T cells from PBMCs. Subset indicated: CD45RA-negative fraction. These receptors all stem from a man between 18 and 35 years old in good health. Some clones in this sample may be carry-over from other donors' samples.

The chain couples TRBV19 to TRBJ1-1, with D possibly matching TRBD1 (5 bases). This CDR3 has 13 residues. Germline values: CDR1 LNHDA, CDR2 SQIVND (reference sequence). Trimming stripped 11 bases from V and 4 bases from J, with 17 bases between. This chain's CDR3 is CARWDSPGTEAFF. For the CDR3, the DNA is TGTGCCCGATGGGACTCCCCGGGCACTGAAGCTTTCTTT.

V usage is TRBV28 and J usage is TRBJ2-5; D tentatively fits TRBD1 or TRBD2 (6 bases each). The CDR3 length is 13 residues. Germline V gene data show CDR1 as MDHEN and CDR2 as SYDVKM. Trimming left V 7 bases short and J 7 bases short, with 16 bases between. The CDR3 nucleotides read TGTGCCAGCACCCTAGGAGGGGGATGGACCCAGTACTTC. Protein product: CASTLGGGWTQYF.

The V call is TRBV7-2, the J call TRBJ2-3; 10 bases match TRBD2. CDR3 length equals 15 residues. With 1 base clipped from V and 7 bases from J, the junction kept 5 bases outside the gene matches. The germline CDR1 and CDR2 sequences are SGHTA and FQGNSA. CDR3 DNA sequence: TGTGCCAGCAGCTTAGGGAGCGGGAGGGCGAATACGCAGTATTTT. Translated, it gives CASSLGSGRANTQYF.

This clone has only a few counts. V is TRBV4-1 and J is TRBJ2-7, with D perhaps TRBD1 (6 bases). Trimming shortened V by 1 base and J by 4 bases, and 17 bases separated the two germline ends. CDR1 MGHRA and CDR2 YSYEKL come from the germline V gene. The CDR3 spans 16 residues. The CDR3 sequence is CASSQGLRTAEYEQYF. The CDR3 bases are TGCGCCAGCAGCCAAGGACTGAGGACAGCGGAATACGAGCAGTACTTC.

This clone was observed a few times. The same CDR3 also results from other DNA sequences found in this sample. This sequence joins TRBV5-1 and TRBJ2-5; maybe TRBD1 (5 bases). Trimming pared 1 base from V and 2 bases from J, leaving 9 bases between. Germline CDR1 reads SGHRS; CDR2 reads YFSETQ. The CDR3 contains 14 residues. Here the CDR3 DNA reads TGCGCCAGCAGCTTGCAGGGTGCACAAGAGACCCAGTACTTC. Translating gives CASSLQGAQETQYF.

The chain couples TRBV7-2 to TRBJ2-3; D is uncertain. This CDR3 has 14 amino acids. V lost 1 base to trimming and J lost 3 bases, with 8 bases between them. In germline, CDR1 is SGHTA, CDR2 FQGNSA. As DNA, the CDR3 is TGTGCCAGCAGCTTAGTGGGGTTTACAGATACGCAGTATTTT. Its protein is CASSLVGFTDTQYF.

This clone was observed once. This rearrangement joins TRBV28 to TRBJ2-5; 9 bases are shared with TRBD2. CDR1 and CDR2 from the germline V gene are MDHEN and SYDVKM. After removal of 6 bases from V and 7 bases from J, the junction contained 12 bases not matched to a gene. The CDR3 contains 15 residues. DNA of the CDR3: TGTGCCAGCAGCACCCCGGCGGGAGGGCCGGGGACCCAGTACTTC. Translated, it gives CASSTPAGGPGTQYF.

V and J are TRBV7-9 and TRBJ1-3; no clear D. V lost 4 bases to trimming and J lost 8 bases, with 12 bases between them. Germline CDR1 reads SEHNR; CDR2 reads FQNEAQ (reference sequence). CDR3 length equals 13 residues. DNA for the CDR3: TGTGCCAGCAGCTGGGCCGGGAGCGACACCATATATTTT. Protein: CASSWAGSDTIYF.

V usage is TRBV28 and J usage is TRBJ1-3; unclear D gene. CDR3 length equals 15 residues. Germline loops: CDR1 MDHEN, CDR2 SYDVKM. Trimming shortened V by 4 bases and J by 2 bases, and 12 bases separated the two germline ends. The DNA for the CDR3 is TGTGCCAGCAGTTACCTTTCGGGAGCTGGAAACACCATATATTTT. Its protein product is CASSYLSGAGNTIYF.

The chain carries TRBV19 and TRBJ1-1, with TRBD1 matching over 7 bases. From germline, CDR1 is LNHDA and CDR2 SQIVND (reference sequence). The CDR3 covers 16 residues. The V and J ends lost 9 bases and 6 bases, in that order; junction bases with no gene match: 19. In DNA, the CDR3 is TGTGCCAGCCGCAGGTCCCCCCTGGACAGGTTGGCTGAAGCTTTCTTT. Its protein product is CASRRSPLDRLAEAFF.

About this clone: Other DNA variants within this sample encode the same CDR3. This rearrangement joins TRBV5-1 to TRBJ2-5; D not resolved. The CDR3 covers 13 residues. Germline V gene data show CDR1 as SGHRS and CDR2 as YFSETQ. V lost 0 bases and J lost 2, with 5 bases in between. The CDR3, as DNA: TGCGCCAGCAGCTTGGGGGTTCAAGAGACCCAGTACTTC. It yields the protein CASSLGVQETQYF.

This clone was seen a handful of times. The gene calls are TRBV9 and TRBJ2-1, with D unresolved. Germline V gene sequence: CDR1 SGDLS, CDR2 YYNGEE. The CDR3 is 14 residues long. Trimming pared 4 bases from V and 5 bases from J, leaving 13 bases between. The CDR3 protein is CASSPLSLNNEQFF. The CDR3, as DNA: TGTGCCAGCAGCCCCCTGAGTCTAAACAATGAGCAGTTCTTC. Full variable domain (remainder filled in from reference TRBV9 and TRBJ2-1): DSGVTQTPKHLITATGQRVTLRCSPRSGDLSVYWYQQSLDQGLQFLIQYYNGEERAKGNILERFSAQQFPDLHSELNLSSLELGDSALYFCASSPLSLNNEQFFGPGTRLTVL.

The chain combines TRBV5-1 with TRBJ2-1; 14 bases map to TRBD2. After removal of 0 bases from V and 6 bases from J, the junction contained 5 bases not matched to a gene. The CDR3 runs to 17 residues. The V gene's germline CDR1 is SGHRS and CDR2 YFSETQ. The CDR3 DNA follows: TGCGCCAGCAGCTTGGCCATCGGGACTAGCGGGAGCAATGAGCAGTTCTTC. Encoded protein: CASSLAIGTSGSNEQFF.

V gene TRBV7-2 combines with J gene TRBJ2-5, with 11 bases that match TRBD2. The CDR3 is 17 residues long. Looked up from germline, CDR1 is SGHTA and CDR2 is FQGNSA. Trimming removed 1 base from V and 5 bases from J; junction bases left unmatched: 9. This CDR3 reads CASSLDVAGGSRETQYF. CDR3 coding DNA: TGTGCCAGCAGCTTAGACGTAGCGGGAGGGTCCCGGGAGACCCAGTACTTC.

This chain joins TRBV21-1 and TRBJ1-2. TRBV21-1 is a listed pseudogene. The CDR3 consists of 17 residues. CDR3 nucleotide sequence: TGTGCCAGCAGCAAATTCGGGGCAGCGTTGGTAGAAGATGGCTACACCTTC. This translates into CASSKFGAALVEDGYTF.

This clone occurred once. V and J are TRBV5-4 and TRBJ1-1; D unresolved. V was shortened by 4 bases and J by 1 base, with 11 bases between the two germline ends. CDR1 is SGHNT and CDR2 is YYREEE in the germline V gene (reference sequence). The CDR3 runs to 14 residues. The CDR3 spells CASSNAGSNTEAFF. CDR3 nucleotide sequence: TGTGCCAGCAGCAATGCGGGATCGAACACTGAAGCTTTCTTT.

This rearrangement joins TRBV9 to TRBJ2-3; 12 bases align to TRBD1. CDR3 size: 20 residues. The V segment lost 0 bases and the J segment 7 bases; nucleotides outside the gene matches: 18. Germline assignment: CDR1 SGDLS and CDR2 YYNGEE. CDR3 region: CASSVADLNSPGQGANTQYF. CDR3 in DNA: TGTGCCAGCAGCGTAGCCGATCTTAATTCACCGGGACAGGGGGCAAATACGCAGTATTTT. Using reference TRBV9 and TRBJ2-3 for the parts outside the CDR3, the full variable domain is DSGVTQTPKHLITATGQRVTLRCSPRSGDLSVYWYQQSLDQGLQFLIQYYNGEERAKGNILERFSAQQFPDLHSELNLSSLELGDSALYFCASSVADLNSPGQGANTQYFGPGTRLTVL.

The chain is built from TRBV5-1 and TRBJ2-1, with D possibly TRBD1 on 6 matching bases. V lost 2 bases to trimming and J lost 10 bases, with 13 bases between them. CDR1 and CDR2 (germline): SGHRS, YFSETQ. The CDR3 extends over 13 amino acids. CDR3 DNA sequence: TGCGCCAGCAGCTTCGGACAGCCAAACGAGCAGTTCTTC. This gives the protein CASSFGQPNEQFF.

This clone showed up just a few times. The chain joins TRBV2 to TRBJ1-4; D unclear. Germline-derived CDR1 and CDR2 are SNHLY and FYNNEI. Trimming took 1 base from V and 3 from J, leaving 9 bases between them. This CDR3 comprises 15 residues. The CDR3 protein is CASSEGPRSNEKLFF. For the CDR3, the DNA is TGTGCCAGCAGTGAAGGTCCTCGGTCTAATGAAAAACTGTTTTTT. Full variable domain (missing parts from reference TRBV2 and TRBJ1-4): EPEVTQTPSHQVTQMGQEVILRCVPISNHLYFYWYRQILGQKVEFLVSFYNNEISEKSEIFDDQFSVERPDGSNFTLKIRSTKLEDSAMYFCASSEGPRSNEKLFFGSGTQLSVL.

A single count supports this clone. CDR3 DNA sequence: TGTGCCAGCAGCTTAGAGGCGGGAGGCAGATCCAATGAGCAGTTCTTC. This encodes CASSLEAGGRSNEQFF. This sequence joins TRBV7-9 and TRBJ2-1, with 8 bases aligning to TRBD2. The CDR3 is 16 residues long. Germline assignment: CDR1 SEHNR and CDR2 FQNEAQ (reference sequence). The junction had 8 bases not matched to a gene; V was cut back by 1 base and J by 6 bases.

The chain has TRBV7-8 and TRBJ2-1; unclear D gene. Germline lookup yields CDR1 SGHVS and CDR2 FQNEAQ. V dropped 4 bases and J dropped 10 bases, with 20 bases sitting between them. This CDR3 has 15 residues. The CDR3 here is CASSSSVGQRLEQFF. Written as DNA, the CDR3 is TGTGCCAGCAGCTCCAGCGTAGGCCAGCGTTTGGAGCAGTTCTTC.

J is TRBJ2-3 and V is TRBV9; D call uncertain. CDR1 and CDR2 (germline): SGDLS, YYNGEE. Trimming shortened V by 0 bases and J by 1 base, and 12 bases separated the two germline ends. CDR3 length: 16 amino acids. DNA for the CDR3: TGTGCCAGCAGCGTAGCGCCAAGGGCCGGCACAGATACGCAGTATTTT. This codes for CASSVAPRAGTDTQYF.

The chain couples TRBV7-8 to TRBJ1-5; a weak D match, TRBD1 (5 bases). V shed 4 bases and J shed 1 base, with 20 bases lying between them. Germline CDR1 reads SGHVS; CDR2 reads FQNEAQ. The CDR3 has 18 amino acids. The CDR3 protein is CASSSRGLGRDSNQPQHF. The CDR3 DNA reads TGTGCCAGCAGCTCCCGCGGTCTAGGCAGGGACAGCAATCAGCCCCAGCATTTT.

This clone is a singleton in its sample. The chain employs TRBV6-6 and TRBJ1-4, with 7 bases matching TRBD1. The CDR3 extends over 13 amino acids. In germline, CDR1 is MNHNY, CDR2 SVGAGI (reference sequence). V gave up 5 bases and J gave up 3 bases; unmatched junction bases: 0. This CDR3 reads CASSQGANEKLFF. DNA for the CDR3: TGTGCCAGCAGTCAGGGGGCTAATGAAAAACTGTTTTTT.